This T cell receptor beta chain was profiled in a study of a mutant IDH1 vaccine in newly diagnosed glioma. Study-wide background: Following radiotherapy alone, or alongside temozolomide cycles, vaccination was started after an interval of 4-6 weeks.

Sequencing was performed with immunoSEQ multiplex PCR; in TCRdb, only in-frame clones are kept and a portion is missing. The table has 60,000 or so clones, 75% to 90% seen once; the top ten hold under 2%. Time point: week 11, during vaccination. Vaccinated patients received 300 ug of mutant IDH1 20-mer peptide per dose, with topical imiquimod. CDR3 length equals 13 residues. To note about this clone: Its target is not known.

This chain joins TRBV21-1 and TRBJ1-1. TRBV21-1 is designated a pseudogene. The source of this sequence is a man aged 35-49 years with glioma. The sequencing used PBMCs, collected from a glioma patient whose treatment included an IDH1 peptide vaccine. The CDR3 is CASSKVRDTEAFF. Here the CDR3 DNA reads TGTGCCAGCAGCAAAGTTCGGGACACTGAAGCTTTCTTT.